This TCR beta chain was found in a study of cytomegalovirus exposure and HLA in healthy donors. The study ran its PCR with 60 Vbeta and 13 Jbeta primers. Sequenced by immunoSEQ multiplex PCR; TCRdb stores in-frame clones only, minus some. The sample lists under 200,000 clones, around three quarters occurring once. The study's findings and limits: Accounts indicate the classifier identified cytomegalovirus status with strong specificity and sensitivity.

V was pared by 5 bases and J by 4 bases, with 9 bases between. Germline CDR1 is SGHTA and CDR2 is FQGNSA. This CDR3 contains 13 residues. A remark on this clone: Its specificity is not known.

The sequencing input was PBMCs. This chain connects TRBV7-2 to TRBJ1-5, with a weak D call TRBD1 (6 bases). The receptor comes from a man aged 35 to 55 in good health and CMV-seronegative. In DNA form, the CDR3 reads TGTGCCAGCAGCCGACAGGAGAATCAGCCCCAGCATTTT. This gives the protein CASSRQENQPQHF.